Listed below are T cell receptor beta chains from one sample, sequenced in a study of Ad26.COV2.S vaccination and SARS-CoV-2 variants. Only in-frame clones appear in the TCRdb table, and some are missing; sequencing was by immunoSEQ multiplex PCR. The sample holds around 500,000 clones, roughly 87% seen once. The sequencing here drew on peripheral blood, taken in a trial of Ad26.COV2.S vaccine versus placebo. These receptors all stem from a person between 18 and 60 years old who received the Ad26.COV2.S COVID-19 vaccine or a placebo. Each CDR3 is given with its conserved first and last residue. Clone size, where shown, is once, few, many, or a class for clones that have expanded.

V gene: TRBV6-6; clone size: .; J gene: TRBJ1-5; CDR3 protein: CASSFRGRDQPQHF
V gene: TRBV6-5; clone size: .; J gene: TRBJ1-1; CDR3 protein: CASSYSGTENTEAFF
V gene: TRBV7-8; clone size: .; J gene: TRBJ1-2; CDR3 protein: CASSPDRLNGYTF
V gene: TRBV24-1; clone size: few; J gene: TRBJ1-1; CDR3 protein: CATSDPGTGNTEAFF
V gene: TRBV7-9; clone size: once; J gene: TRBJ1-6; CDR3 protein: CASSLLPGETNSPLHF
V gene: TRBV7-9; clone size: .; J gene: TRBJ1-1; CDR3 protein: CASSLGTVNTEAFF
V gene: TRBV29-1; clone size: .; J gene: TRBJ2-1; CDR3 protein: CSVEVGSGSYNEQFF
V gene: TRBV28; clone size: .; J gene: TRBJ2-1; CDR3 protein: CASSLGGLSSYNEQFF
V gene: TRBV30; clone size: .; J gene: TRBJ2-7; CDR3 protein: CAWSLETSGPRGLF
V gene: TRBV9; clone size: .; J gene: TRBJ2-2; CDR3 protein: CASSVAPVGLAGVGELFF
V gene: TRBV19; clone size: .; J gene: TRBJ1-2; CDR3 protein: CASSRDNSYYGYTF
V gene: TRBV2; clone size: .; J gene: TRBJ2-3; CDR3 protein: CASGLSLAGFPSYTDTQYF
V gene: TRBV7-8; clone size: .; J gene: TRBJ1-2; CDR3 protein: CASSLSTGQGADGYTF
V gene: TRBV5-1; clone size: once; J gene: TRBJ1-6; CDR3 protein: CASQDSSNSPLHF
V gene: TRBV6-5; clone size: .; J gene: TRBJ2-2; CDR3 protein: CASSYSGIANTGELFF
V gene: TRBV6-5; clone size: .; J gene: TRBJ2-2; CDR3 protein: CASSYQGIGELFF
V gene: TRBV28; clone size: .; J gene: TRBJ2-3; CDR3 protein: CASSWGVWTDTQYF
V gene: TRBV6-2/TRBV6-3; clone size: .; J gene: TRBJ2-5; CDR3 protein: CASSYLAAQKETQYF
V gene: TRBV27; clone size: .; J gene: TRBJ2-2; CDR3 protein: CASSLRITTLDTGELFF
V gene: TRBV27; clone size: few; J gene: TRBJ1-2; CDR3 protein: CASSLSGQGSGYTF
V gene: TRBV28; clone size: .; J gene: TRBJ1-3; CDR3 protein: CATRRGTRGNTIYF
V gene: TRBV5-1; clone size: .; J gene: TRBJ2-1; CDR3 protein: CASSLRGQGYNEQFF
V gene: TRBV4-2; clone size: .; J gene: TRBJ1-2; CDR3 protein: CASSQDRTGAQLDYTF
V gene: TRBV7-2; clone size: .; J gene: TRBJ2-7; CDR3 protein: CASSIGLAGVKYEQYF
V gene: TRBV11-3; clone size: .; J gene: TRBJ2-1; CDR3 protein: CASSLVWGQATYNEQFF
V gene: TRBV5-1; clone size: .; J gene: TRBJ1-2; CDR3 protein: CASSFGDGSNYGYTF
V gene: TRBV4-2; clone size: .; J gene: TRBJ1-1; CDR3 protein: CASSQVQDTEAFF
V gene: TRBV6-5; clone size: .; J gene: TRBJ1-1; CDR3 protein: CASSSEAGDTEAFF
V gene: TRBV12-3/TRBV12-4; clone size: .; J gene: TRBJ1-2; CDR3 protein: CATTPPGYTF
V gene: TRBV5-8; clone size: .; J gene: TRBJ1-2; CDR3 protein: CASSFGRLDGYTF
V gene: TRBV6-5; clone size: .; J gene: TRBJ2-7; CDR3 protein: CASTDSSYEQYF
V gene: TRBV19; clone size: .; J gene: TRBJ1-5; CDR3 protein: CASSIRGDQPQHF
V gene: TRBV9; clone size: .; J gene: TRBJ1-2; CDR3 protein: CASSATLGVDYGYTF
V gene: TRBV19; clone size: .; J gene: TRBJ2-1; CDR3 protein: CASSILAGGNEQFF
V gene: TRBV7-2; clone size: .; J gene: TRBJ1-6; CDR3 protein: CASSLRTANSPLHF
V gene: TRBV5-5; clone size: .; J gene: TRBJ2-7; CDR3 protein: CASSQDNSYEQYF
V gene: TRBV27; clone size: once; J gene: TRBJ1-1; CDR3 protein: CASRLGENTEAFF
V gene: TRBV15; clone size: .; J gene: TRBJ2-5; CDR3 protein: CATSRDYRVETQYF
V gene: TRBV19; clone size: few; J gene: TRBJ1-5; CDR3 protein: CASSFTQGYQPQHF
V gene: TRBV3-1/TRBV3-2; clone size: .; J gene: TRBJ2-1; CDR3 protein: CASSQSSGSYNEQFF
V gene: TRBV7-2; clone size: .; J gene: TRBJ1-2; CDR3 protein: CASSLVFRGEYGYTF
V gene: TRBV28; clone size: .; J gene: TRBJ2-7; CDR3 protein: CASSLTSGISYEQYF
V gene: TRBV7-5; clone size: .; J gene: TRBJ1-4; CDR3 protein: CARSWGFWEKLFF
V gene: TRBV18; clone size: few; J gene: TRBJ2-1; CDR3 protein: CASSPRTGRYNEQFF
V gene: TRBV4-1; clone size: .; J gene: TRBJ2-7; CDR3 protein: CASSQDLDWDEQYF
V gene: TRBV7-9; clone size: .; J gene: TRBJ2-3; CDR3 protein: CASSPGWDTTDTQYF